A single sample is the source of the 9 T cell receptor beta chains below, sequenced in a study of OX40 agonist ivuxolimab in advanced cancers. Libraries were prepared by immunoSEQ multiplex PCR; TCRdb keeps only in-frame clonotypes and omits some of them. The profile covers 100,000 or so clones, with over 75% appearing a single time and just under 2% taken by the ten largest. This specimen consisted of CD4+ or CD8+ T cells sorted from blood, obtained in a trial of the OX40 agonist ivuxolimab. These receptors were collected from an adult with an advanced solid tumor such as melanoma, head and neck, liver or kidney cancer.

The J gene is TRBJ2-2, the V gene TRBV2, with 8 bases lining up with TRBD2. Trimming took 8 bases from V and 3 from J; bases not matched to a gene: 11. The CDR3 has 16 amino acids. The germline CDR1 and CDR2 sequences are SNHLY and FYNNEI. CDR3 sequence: CASRTAGASDTGELFF. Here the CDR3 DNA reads TGTGCCAGCCGAACAGCGGGAGCGTCGGACACCGGGGAGCTGTTTTTT.

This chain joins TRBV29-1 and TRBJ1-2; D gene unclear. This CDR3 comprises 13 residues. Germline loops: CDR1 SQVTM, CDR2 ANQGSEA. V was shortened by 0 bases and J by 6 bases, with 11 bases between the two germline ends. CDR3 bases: TGCAGCGTTGAAGATCGGGCACGTGATGGCTACACCTTC. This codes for CSVEDRARDGYTF.

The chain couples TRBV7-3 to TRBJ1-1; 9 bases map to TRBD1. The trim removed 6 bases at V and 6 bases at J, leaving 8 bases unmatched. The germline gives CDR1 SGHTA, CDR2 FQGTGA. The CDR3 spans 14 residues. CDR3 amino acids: CASRNTGTGPEAFF. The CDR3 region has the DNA TGTGCCAGCAGGAATACCGGGACAGGGCCTGAAGCTTTCTTT. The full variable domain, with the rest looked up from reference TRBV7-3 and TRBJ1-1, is GAGVSQTPSNKVTEKGKYVELRCDPISGHTALYWYRQSLGQGPEFLIYFQGTGAADDSGLPNDRFFAVRPEGSVSTLKIQRTERGDSAVYLCASRNTGTGPEAFFGQGTRLTVV.

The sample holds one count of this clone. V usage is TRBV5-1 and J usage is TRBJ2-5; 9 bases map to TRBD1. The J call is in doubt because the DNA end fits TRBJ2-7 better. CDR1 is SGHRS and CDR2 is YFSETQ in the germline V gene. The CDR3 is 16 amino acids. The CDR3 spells CASSPGGTGNLYEQYF. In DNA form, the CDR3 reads TGCGCCAGCAGCCCAGGAGGGACAGGGAACCTCTACGAGCAGTACTTC.

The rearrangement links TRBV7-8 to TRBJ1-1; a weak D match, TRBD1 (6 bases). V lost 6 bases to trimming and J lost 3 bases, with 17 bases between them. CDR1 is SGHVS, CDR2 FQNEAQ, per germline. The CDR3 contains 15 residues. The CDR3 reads CASRYRGSEDTEAFF. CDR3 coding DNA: TGTGCCAGCAGATATAGGGGGTCCGAGGACACTGAAGCTTTCTTT.

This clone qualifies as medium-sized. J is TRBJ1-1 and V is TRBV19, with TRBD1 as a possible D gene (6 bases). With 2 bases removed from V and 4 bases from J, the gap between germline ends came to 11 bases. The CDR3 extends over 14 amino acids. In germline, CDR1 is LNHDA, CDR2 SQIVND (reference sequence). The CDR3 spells CASSISGTFTEAFF. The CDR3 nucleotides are TGTGCCAGTAGTATATCCGGGACATTCACTGAAGCTTTCTTT.

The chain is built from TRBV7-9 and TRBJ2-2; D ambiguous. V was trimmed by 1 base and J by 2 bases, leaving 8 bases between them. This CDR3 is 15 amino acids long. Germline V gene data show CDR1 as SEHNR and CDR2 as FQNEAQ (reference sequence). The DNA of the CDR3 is TGTGCCAGCAGCTTAGTCGAGGATAACACCGGGGAGCTGTTTTTT. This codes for CASSLVEDNTGELFF.

The DNA of the CDR3 is TGTGCCAGCAGCCCCAGGGTCATGAACACTGAAGCTTTCTTT. Protein product: CASSPRVMNTEAFF. This sequence joins TRBV5-5 and TRBJ1-1; D perhaps matches TRBD1 (5 bases). Trimming shortened V by 4 bases and J by 0 bases, and 10 bases separated the two germline ends. CDR1 is SGHKS and CDR2 is YYEKEE in the germline V gene (reference sequence). The CDR3 is made up of 14 amino acids.

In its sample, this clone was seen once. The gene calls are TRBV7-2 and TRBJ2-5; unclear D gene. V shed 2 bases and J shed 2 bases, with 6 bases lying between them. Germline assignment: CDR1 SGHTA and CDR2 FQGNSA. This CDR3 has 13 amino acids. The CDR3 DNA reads TGTGCCAGCAGCTTACGCATTCAAGAGACCCAGTACTTC. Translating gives CASSLRIQETQYF.